What follows describes a single T cell receptor beta chain. Its antigen remains unidentified. The sample is drawn from a study of cytomegalovirus exposure and HLA in healthy donors. Study as a whole: Within the Caucasian-associated ancestry cluster were 81% of the roughly 360 genotyped donors. Findings and limits, study-wide: 16,951 TCR beta sequences were associated with HLA alleles at 0.05 false discovery rate in a later analysis. As a later analysis showed, a missense DCLRE1C variant was linked to trimming of TCR beta V- and J-genes. According to an earlier analysis, most TCR beta V segments yielded productive rearrangements about 87% or about 30% of the time.

Vbeta (60) and Jbeta (13) primers were used in the PCR. The method was immunoSEQ multiplex PCR; TCRdb's version includes in-frame clones alone and lacks a portion of them. The sample has about 53,000 clones; the top ten hold approximately 2%. This receptor was identified in a woman under 30 in good health and CMV-seronegative. Sequencing was carried out using PBMCs.

The CDR3: CASSLPGEETQYF. The CDR3 DNA is TGCGCCAGCAGCTTACCGGGAGAGGAGACCCAGTACTTC. The rearrangement links TRBV5-1 to TRBJ2-5; perhaps TRBD2 as D (6 bases). CDR1 SGHRS and CDR2 YFSETQ come from the germline V gene. V was cut by 2 bases and J by 5 bases, with 10 bases left in between. The CDR3 totals 13 residues.